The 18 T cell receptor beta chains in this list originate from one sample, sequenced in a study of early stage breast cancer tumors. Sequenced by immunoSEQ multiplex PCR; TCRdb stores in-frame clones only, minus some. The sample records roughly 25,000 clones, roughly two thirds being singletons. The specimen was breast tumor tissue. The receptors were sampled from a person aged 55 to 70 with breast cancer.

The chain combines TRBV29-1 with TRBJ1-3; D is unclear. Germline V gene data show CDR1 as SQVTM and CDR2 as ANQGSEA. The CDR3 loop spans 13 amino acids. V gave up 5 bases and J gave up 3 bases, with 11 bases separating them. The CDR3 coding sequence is TGCAGCGTTCCAGGCGCTCTTGGAAACACCATATATTTT. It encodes CSVPGALGNTIYF.

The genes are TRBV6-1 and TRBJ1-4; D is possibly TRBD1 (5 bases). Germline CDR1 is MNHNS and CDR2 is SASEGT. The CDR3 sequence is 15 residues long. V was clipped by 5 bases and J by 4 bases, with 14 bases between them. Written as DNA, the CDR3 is TGTGCCAGCAGTCCGGTTACAGGCCTTAATGAAAAACTGTTTTTT. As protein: CASSPVTGLNEKLFF.

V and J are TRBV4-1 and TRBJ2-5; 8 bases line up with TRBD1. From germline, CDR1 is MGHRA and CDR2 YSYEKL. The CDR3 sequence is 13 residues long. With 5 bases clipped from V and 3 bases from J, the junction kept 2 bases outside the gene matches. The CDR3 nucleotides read TGCGCCAGCAGCGGACAGGGAGAAGAGACCCAGTACTTC. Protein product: CASSGQGEETQYF.

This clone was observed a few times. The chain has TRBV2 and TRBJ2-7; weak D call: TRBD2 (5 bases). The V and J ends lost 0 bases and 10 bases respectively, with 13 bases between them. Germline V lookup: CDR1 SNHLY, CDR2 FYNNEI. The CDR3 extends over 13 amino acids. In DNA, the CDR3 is TGTGCCAGCAGTGAAGCGGGCGGGCCCGACCAGTACTTC. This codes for CASSEAGGPDQYF.

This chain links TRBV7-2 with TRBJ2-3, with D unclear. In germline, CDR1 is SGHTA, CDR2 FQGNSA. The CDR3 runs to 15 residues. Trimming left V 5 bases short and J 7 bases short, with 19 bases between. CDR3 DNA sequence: TGTGCCAGCAGCCCATCCCCGGGTTCGCTCAATACGCAGTATTTT. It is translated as CASSPSPGSLNTQYF.

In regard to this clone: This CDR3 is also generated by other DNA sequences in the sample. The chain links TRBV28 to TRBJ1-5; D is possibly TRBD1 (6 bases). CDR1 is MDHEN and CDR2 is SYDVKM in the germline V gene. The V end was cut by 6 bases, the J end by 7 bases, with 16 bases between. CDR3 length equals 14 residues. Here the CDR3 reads CASSLPTGGQPQHF. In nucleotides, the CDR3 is TGTGCCAGCAGCTTGCCGACAGGAGGACAGCCCCAGCATTTT.

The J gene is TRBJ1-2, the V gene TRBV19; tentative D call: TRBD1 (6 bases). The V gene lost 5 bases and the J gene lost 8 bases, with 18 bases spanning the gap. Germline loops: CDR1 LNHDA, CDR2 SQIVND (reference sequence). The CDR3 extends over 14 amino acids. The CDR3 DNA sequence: TGTGCCAGTAGTTTATCACAGGGTCCGCGGGGCTACACCTTC. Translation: CASSLSQGPRGYTF.

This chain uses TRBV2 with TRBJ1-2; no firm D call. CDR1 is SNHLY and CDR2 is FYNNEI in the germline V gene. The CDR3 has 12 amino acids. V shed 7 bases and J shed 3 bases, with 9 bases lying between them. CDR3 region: CASKLADYGYTF. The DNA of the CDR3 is TGTGCCAGCAAATTGGCAGACTATGGCTACACCTTC.

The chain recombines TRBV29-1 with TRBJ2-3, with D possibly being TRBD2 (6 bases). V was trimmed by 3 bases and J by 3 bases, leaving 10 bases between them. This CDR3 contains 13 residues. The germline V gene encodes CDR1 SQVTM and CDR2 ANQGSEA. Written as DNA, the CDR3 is TGCAGCGTTGACGGGAGTGGTACAGATACGCAGTATTTT. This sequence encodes CSVDGSGTDTQYF.

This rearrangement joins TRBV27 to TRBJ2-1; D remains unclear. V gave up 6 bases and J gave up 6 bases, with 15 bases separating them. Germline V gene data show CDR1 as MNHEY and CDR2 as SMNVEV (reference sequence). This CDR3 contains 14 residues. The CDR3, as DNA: TGTGCCAGCAGCCCCTATCACCCCTGCAATGAGCAGTTCTTC. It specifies CASSPYHPCNEQFF.

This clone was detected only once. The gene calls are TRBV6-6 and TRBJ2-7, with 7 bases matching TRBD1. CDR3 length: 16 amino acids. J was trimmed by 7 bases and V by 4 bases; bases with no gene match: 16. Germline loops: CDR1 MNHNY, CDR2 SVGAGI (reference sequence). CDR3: CASSSIDRAYYQEQYF. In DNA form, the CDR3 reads TGTGCCAGCAGTTCCATAGACAGGGCATACTATCAGGAGCAGTACTTC.

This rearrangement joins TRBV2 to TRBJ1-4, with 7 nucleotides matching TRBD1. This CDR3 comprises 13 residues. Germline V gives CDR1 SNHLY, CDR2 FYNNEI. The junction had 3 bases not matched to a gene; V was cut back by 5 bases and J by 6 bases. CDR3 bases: TGTGCCAGCAGTCGGGACAGTGATGAAAAACTGTTTTTT. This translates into CASSRDSDEKLFF.

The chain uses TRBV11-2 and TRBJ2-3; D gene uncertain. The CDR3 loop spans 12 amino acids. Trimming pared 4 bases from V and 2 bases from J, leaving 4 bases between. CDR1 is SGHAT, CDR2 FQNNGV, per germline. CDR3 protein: CASSWATDTQYF. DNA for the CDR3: TGTGCCAGCAGCTGGGCCACAGATACGCAGTATTTT.

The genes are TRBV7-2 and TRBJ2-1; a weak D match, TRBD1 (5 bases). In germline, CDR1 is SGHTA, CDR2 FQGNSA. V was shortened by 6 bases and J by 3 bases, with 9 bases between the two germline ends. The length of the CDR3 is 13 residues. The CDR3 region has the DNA TGTGCCAGCAGTCTCGACAGCTACAATGAGCAGTTCTTC. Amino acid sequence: CASSLDSYNEQFF.

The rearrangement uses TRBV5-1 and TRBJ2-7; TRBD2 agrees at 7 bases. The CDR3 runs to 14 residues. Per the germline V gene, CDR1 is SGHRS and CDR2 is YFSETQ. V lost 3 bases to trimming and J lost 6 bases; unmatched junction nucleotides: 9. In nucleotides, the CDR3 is TGCGCCAGCAGCTCGGATCTAGCGGTCCGCGAGCAGTACTTC. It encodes CASSSDLAVREQYF.

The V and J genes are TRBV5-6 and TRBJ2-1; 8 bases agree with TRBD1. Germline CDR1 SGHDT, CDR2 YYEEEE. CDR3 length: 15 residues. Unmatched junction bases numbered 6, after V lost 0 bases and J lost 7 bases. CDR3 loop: CASSLVLGQGNEQFF. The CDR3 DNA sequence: TGTGCCAGCAGCTTGGTTCTCGGACAGGGTAATGAGCAGTTCTTC.

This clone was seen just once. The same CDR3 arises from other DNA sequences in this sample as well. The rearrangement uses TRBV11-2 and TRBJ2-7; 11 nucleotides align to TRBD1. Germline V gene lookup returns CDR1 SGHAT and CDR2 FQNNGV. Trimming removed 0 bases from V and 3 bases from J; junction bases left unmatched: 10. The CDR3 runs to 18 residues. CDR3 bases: TGTGCCAGCAGCTTAGATAGGTCTTCCGGGACAGGGGGCTACGAGCAGTACTTC. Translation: CASSLDRSSGTGGYEQYF.

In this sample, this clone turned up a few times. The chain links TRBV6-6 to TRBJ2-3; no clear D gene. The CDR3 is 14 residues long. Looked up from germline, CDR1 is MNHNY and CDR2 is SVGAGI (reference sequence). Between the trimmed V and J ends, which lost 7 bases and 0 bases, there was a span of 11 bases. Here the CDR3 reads CASIWATSTDTQYF. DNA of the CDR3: TGTGCCAGCATTTGGGCAACTAGCACAGATACGCAGTATTTT.